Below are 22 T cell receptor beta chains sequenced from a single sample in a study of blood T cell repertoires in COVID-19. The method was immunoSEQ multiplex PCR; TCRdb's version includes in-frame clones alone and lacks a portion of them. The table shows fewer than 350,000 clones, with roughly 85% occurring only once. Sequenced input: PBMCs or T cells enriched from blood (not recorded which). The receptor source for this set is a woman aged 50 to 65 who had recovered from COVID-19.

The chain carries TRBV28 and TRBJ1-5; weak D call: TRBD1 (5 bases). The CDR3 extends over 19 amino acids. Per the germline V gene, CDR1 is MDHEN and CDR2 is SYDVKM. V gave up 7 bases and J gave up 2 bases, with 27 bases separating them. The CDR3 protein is CASTSPAGTDLFGNQPQHF. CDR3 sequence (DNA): TGTGCCAGCACCTCCCCTGCGGGGACCGACCTCTTTGGCAATCAGCCCCAGCATTTT. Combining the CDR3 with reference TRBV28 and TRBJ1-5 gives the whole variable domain DVKVTQSSRYLVKRTGEKVFLECVQDMDHENMFWYRQDPGLGLRLIYFSYDVKMKEKGDIPEGYSVSREKKERFSLILESASTNQTSMYLCASTSPAGTDLFGNQPQHFGDGTRLSIL.

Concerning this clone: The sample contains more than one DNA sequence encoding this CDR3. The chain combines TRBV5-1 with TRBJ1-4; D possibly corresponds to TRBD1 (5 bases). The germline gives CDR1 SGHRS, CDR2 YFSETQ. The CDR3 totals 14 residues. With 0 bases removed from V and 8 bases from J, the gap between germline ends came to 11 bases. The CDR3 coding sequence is TGCGCCAGCAGCTTGGGAAGGGGCGGCGAAAAACTGTTTTTT. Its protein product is CASSLGRGGEKLFF. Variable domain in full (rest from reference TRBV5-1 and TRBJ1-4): KAGVTQTPRYLIKTRGQQVTLSCSPISGHRSVSWYQQTPGQGLQFLFEYFSETQRNKGNFPGRFSGRQFSNSRSEMNVSTLELGDSALYLCASSLGRGGEKLFFGSGTQLSVL.

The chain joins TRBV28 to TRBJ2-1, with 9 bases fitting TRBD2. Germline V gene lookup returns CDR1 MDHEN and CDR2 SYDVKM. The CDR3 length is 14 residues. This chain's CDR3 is CAGQRAGGYNEQFF. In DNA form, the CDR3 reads TGTGCAGGTCAAAGAGCGGGGGGTTACAATGAGCAGTTCTTC. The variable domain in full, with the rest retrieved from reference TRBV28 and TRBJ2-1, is DVKVTQSSRYLVKRTGEKVFLECVQDMDHENMFWYRQDPGLGLRLIYFSYDVKMKEKGDIPEGYSVSREKKERFSLILESASTNQTSMYLCAGQRAGGYNEQFFGPGTRLTVL.

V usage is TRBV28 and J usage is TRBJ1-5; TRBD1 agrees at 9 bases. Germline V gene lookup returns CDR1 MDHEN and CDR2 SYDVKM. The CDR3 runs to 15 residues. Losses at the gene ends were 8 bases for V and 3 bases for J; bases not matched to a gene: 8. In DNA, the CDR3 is TGTGCCAGCCGATCCGGGACAGGGAACAATCAGCCCCAGCATTTT. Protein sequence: CASRSGTGNNQPQHF.

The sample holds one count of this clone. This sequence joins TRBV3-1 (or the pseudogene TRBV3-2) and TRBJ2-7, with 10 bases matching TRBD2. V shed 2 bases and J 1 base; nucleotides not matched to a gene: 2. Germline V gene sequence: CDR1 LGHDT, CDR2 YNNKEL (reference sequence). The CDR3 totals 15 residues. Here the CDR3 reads CASSQIAGGSYEQYF. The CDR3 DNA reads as TGTGCCAGCAGCCAAATAGCGGGAGGATCCTACGAGCAGTACTTC.

The CDR3 spells CASSIFGATNEKLFF. CDR3 bases: TGTGCCAGTAGTATCTTCGGTGCAACTAATGAAAAACTGTTTTTT. This chain links TRBV19 with TRBJ1-4; no firm D call. V lost 3 bases and J lost 0, with 8 bases in between. The CDR3 totals 15 residues. Germline loops: CDR1 LNHDA, CDR2 SQIVND (reference sequence).

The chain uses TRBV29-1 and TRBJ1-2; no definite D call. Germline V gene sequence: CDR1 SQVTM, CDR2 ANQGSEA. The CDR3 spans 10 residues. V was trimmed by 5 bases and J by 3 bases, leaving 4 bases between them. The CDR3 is CSVPDYGYTF. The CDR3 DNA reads TGCAGCGTTCCTGACTATGGCTACACCTTC.

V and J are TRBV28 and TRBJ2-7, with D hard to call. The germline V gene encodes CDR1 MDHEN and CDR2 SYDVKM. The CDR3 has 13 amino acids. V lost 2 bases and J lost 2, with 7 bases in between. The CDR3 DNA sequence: TGTGCCAGCAGTTTAGACATAACCTACGAGCAGTACTTC. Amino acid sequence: CASSLDITYEQYF.

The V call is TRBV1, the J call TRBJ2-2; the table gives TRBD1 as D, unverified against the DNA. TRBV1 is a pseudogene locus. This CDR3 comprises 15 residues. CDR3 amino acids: CTSSQDRGRSGELFF. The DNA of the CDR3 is TGCACCAGCAGCCAAGACAGGGGGCGGAGCGGGGAGCTGTTTTTT.

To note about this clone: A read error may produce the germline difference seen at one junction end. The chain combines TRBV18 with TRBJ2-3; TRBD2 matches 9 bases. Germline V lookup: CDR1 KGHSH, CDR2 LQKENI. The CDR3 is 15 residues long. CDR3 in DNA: TGTGCCAGCTCACTCCGGACTAGCGCCACAAATACGCAGTATTTT. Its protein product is CASSLRTSATNTQYF.

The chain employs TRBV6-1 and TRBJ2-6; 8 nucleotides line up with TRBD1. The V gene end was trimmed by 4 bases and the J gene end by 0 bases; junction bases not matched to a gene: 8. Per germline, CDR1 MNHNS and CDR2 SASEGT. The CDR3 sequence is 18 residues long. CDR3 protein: CASSARQGRFSGANVLTF. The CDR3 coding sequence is TGTGCCAGCAGTGCCAGACAGGGGCGCTTCTCTGGGGCCAACGTCCTGACTTTC.

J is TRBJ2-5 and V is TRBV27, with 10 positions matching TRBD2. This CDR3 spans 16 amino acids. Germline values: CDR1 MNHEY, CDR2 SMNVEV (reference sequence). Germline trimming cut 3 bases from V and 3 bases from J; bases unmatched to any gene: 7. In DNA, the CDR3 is TGTGCCAGCAGTTTGGCTCCGGGACTAGCGAAAGAGACCCAGTACTTC. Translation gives CASSLAPGLAKETQYF.

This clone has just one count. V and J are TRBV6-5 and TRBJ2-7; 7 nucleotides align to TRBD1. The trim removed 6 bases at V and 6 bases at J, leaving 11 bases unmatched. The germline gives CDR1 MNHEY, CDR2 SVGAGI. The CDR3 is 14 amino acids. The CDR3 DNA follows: TGTGCCAGCAGGGGGGAGACAGGGAACGTCGAGCAGTACTTC. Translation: CASRGETGNVEQYF.

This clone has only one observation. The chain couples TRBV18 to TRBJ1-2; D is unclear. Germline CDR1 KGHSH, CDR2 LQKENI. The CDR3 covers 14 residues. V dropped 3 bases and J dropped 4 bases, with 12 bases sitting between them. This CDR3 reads CASSPAEGLYGYTF. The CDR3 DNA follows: TGTGCCAGCTCACCCGCGGAGGGCCTCTATGGCTACACCTTC.

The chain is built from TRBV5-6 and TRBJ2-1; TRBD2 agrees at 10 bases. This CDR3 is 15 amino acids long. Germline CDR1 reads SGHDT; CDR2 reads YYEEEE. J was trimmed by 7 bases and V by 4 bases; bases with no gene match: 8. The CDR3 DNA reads TGTGCCAGCAGCGGGGGACTAGCGTTAATGAATGAGCAGTTCTTC. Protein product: CASSGGLALMNEQFF.

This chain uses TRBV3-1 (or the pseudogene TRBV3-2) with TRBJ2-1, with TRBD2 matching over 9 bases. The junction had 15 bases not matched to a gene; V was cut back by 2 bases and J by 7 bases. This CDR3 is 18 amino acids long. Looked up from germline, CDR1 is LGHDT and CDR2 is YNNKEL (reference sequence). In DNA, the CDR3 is TGTGCCAGCAGCCAACAAGAAGGTGTTAGCGGGAGTACGAATGAGCAGTTCTTC. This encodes CASSQQEGVSGSTNEQFF.

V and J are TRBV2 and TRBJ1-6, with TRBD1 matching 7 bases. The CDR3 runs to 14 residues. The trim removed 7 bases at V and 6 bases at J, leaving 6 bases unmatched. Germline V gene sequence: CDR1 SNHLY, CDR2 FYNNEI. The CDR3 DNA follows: TGTGCCAGCATTTCCGGGACAGTTAATTCACCCCTCCACTTT. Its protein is CASISGTVNSPLHF.

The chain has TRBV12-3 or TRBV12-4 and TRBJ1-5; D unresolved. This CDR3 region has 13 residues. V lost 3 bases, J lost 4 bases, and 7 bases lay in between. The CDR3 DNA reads TGTGCCAGCAGTTTGAACGAGAATCAGCCCCAGCATTTT. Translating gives CASSLNENQPQHF.

CDR3 DNA sequence: TGCGCCAGCAGTGAAGGCCTAGCGGGGAAAACCTACGAGCAGTACTTC. The encoded protein is CASSEGLAGKTYEQYF. The chain is built from TRBV10-2 and TRBJ2-7, with 9 bases lining up with TRBD2. This CDR3 has 16 residues. Germline lookup yields CDR1 WSHSY and CDR2 SAAADI. Trimming at V came to 3 bases and at J to 2 bases, leaving 8 bases not matched to a gene.

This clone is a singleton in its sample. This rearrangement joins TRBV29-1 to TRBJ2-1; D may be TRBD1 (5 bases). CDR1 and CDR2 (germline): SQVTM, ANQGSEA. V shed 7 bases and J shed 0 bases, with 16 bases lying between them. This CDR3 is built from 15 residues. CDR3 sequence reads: CSAPMGQSSYNEQFF. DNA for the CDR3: TGCAGCGCACCTATGGGGCAGAGCTCCTACAATGAGCAGTTCTTC.

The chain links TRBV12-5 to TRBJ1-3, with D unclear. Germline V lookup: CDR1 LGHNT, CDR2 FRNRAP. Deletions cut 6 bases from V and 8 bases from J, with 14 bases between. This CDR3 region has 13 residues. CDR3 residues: CASGPRAGDTIYF. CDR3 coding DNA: TGTGCTAGTGGCCCGCGGGCGGGAGACACCATATATTTT. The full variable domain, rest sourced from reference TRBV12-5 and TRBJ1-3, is DARVTQTPRHKVTEMGQEVTMRCQPILGHNTVFWYRQTMMQGLELLAYFRNRAPLDDSGMPKDRFSAEMPDATLATLKIQPSEPRDSAVYFCASGPRAGDTIYFGEGSWLTVV.

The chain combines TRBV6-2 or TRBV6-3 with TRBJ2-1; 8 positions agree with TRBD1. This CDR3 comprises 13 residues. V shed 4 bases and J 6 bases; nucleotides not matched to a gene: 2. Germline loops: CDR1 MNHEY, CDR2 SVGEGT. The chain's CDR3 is CASSWDRRNEQFF. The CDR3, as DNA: TGTGCCAGCAGTTGGGACAGGCGCAATGAGCAGTTCTTC.